Following are 30 T cell receptor beta chains from one sample sequenced in a study of beta chain features in type 1 diabetes. The antigens for these receptors are not known. Study findings and constraints: Shorter TCRB CDR3s, moderately but significantly so, were found in Type 1 diabetes patients in all four CD4+ subsets.

As every portion of the isolated RNA was reverse transcribed, the sequencing read expressed TCRB transcripts. Here immunoSEQ multiplex PCR was the method, and the copy in TCRdb shows in-frame clones only, minus some. Here the sample spans roughly 300,000 clones, around 8.5% being singletons. Sequencing was carried out using central memory CD4+ T cells from blood. The receptors were gathered from a man aged 25-40 years with type 1 diabetes.

The chain links TRBV5-1 to TRBJ2-3; 7 bases map to TRBD1. This CDR3 has 15 amino acids. Trimming at V came to 4 bases and at J to 0 bases, leaving 5 bases not matched to a gene. Germline V gene data show CDR1 as SGHRS and CDR2 as YFSETQ. In DNA form, the CDR3 reads TGCGCCAGCAGCGTGGACAGGACTAGCACAGATACGCAGTATTTT. Translation gives CASSVDRTSTDTQYF. Using reference TRBV5-1 and TRBJ2-3 for the parts outside the CDR3, the full variable domain is KAGVTQTPRYLIKTRGQQVTLSCSPISGHRSVSWYQQTPGQGLQFLFEYFSETQRNKGNFPGRFSGRQFSNSRSEMNVSTLELGDSALYLCASSVDRTSTDTQYFGPGTRLTVL.

The rearrangement links TRBV6-6 to TRBJ2-7, with 8 bases that match TRBD1. Germline V lookup: CDR1 MNHNY, CDR2 SVGAGI (reference sequence). The trim removed 9 bases at V and 4 bases at J, leaving 2 bases unmatched. The CDR3 runs 11 residues. CDR3 nucleotides: TGTGCCAGTCGGGACAGGTACGAGCAGTACTTC. It translates to CASRDRYEQYF.

This rearrangement joins TRBV5-6 to TRBJ1-2, with 8 bases lining up with TRBD1. The CDR3 loop spans 14 amino acids. Losses at the gene ends were 4 bases for V and 6 bases for J; bases not matched to a gene: 8. Germline V gives CDR1 SGHDT, CDR2 YYEEEE. The CDR3 region has the DNA TGTGCCAGCAGCCTACCAGGGGGCACGGATGGCTACACCTTC. Its protein product is CASSLPGGTDGYTF.

The rearrangement links TRBV15 to TRBJ2-3; 7 positions agree with TRBD2. Germline lookup yields CDR1 LNHNV and CDR2 YYDKDF (reference sequence). Germline trimming cut 6 bases from V and 2 bases from J; bases unmatched to any gene: 8. The CDR3 sequence is 15 residues long. The CDR3 sequence: CATSPSGAYTDTQYF. CDR3 nucleotides: TGTGCCACCAGTCCGAGCGGGGCCTACACAGATACGCAGTATTTT.

This clone turned up a few times. This chain uses TRBV19 with TRBJ2-1; 10 bases agree with TRBD1. The CDR3 consists of 16 residues. CDR1 and CDR2 (germline): LNHDA, SQIVND (reference sequence). V dropped 7 bases and J dropped 4; count of bases not matched to a gene: 10. Written as DNA, the CDR3 is TGTGCCAGTACTTCCGACCGGGACAGGGGATACAATGAGCAGTTCTTC. This sequence encodes CASTSDRDRGYNEQFF. Looking up the rest from reference TRBV19 and TRBJ2-1 gives the full variable domain: DGGITQSPKYLFRKEGQNVTLSCEQNLNHDAMYWYRQDPGQGLRLIYYSQIVNDFQKGDIAEGYSVSREKKESFPLTVTSAQKNPTAFYLCASTSDRDRGYNEQFFGPGTRLTVL.

The genes are TRBV30 and TRBJ2-5; a possible D gene is TRBD1 (6 bases). The V gene's germline CDR1 is GTSNPN and CDR2 SVGIG (reference sequence). This CDR3 contains 12 residues. V was trimmed by 1 base and J by 4 bases, leaving 7 bases between them. Here the CDR3 reads CAWSEQGETQYF. For the CDR3, the DNA is TGTGCCTGGAGTGAACAGGGAGAGACCCAGTACTTC.

At least ten counts were recorded for this clone. This chain links TRBV6-6 with TRBJ2-6, with unresolved D. Trimming stripped 4 bases from V and 0 bases from J, with 10 bases between. The CDR3 extends over 16 amino acids. The germline CDR1 and CDR2 sequences are MNHNY and SVGAGI (reference sequence). The CDR3 loop reads CASSSPDGSGANVLTF. The CDR3 DNA sequence: TGTGCCAGCAGTTCCCCTGACGGCTCTGGGGCCAACGTCCTGACTTTC.

This rearrangement joins TRBV30 to TRBJ1-3, with unresolved D. CDR3 size: 14 residues. V lost 1 base and J 2 bases, leaving 9 bases between the germline ends. CDR1 and CDR2 (germline): GTSNPN, SVGIG (reference sequence). CDR3 amino acids: CAWSERWAGNTIYF. Written as DNA, the CDR3 is TGTGCCTGGAGTGAACGGTGGGCTGGAAACACCATATATTTT. The complete variable domain, with remaining parts taken from reference TRBV30 and TRBJ1-3, reads SQTIHQWPATLVQPVGSPLSLECTVEGTSNPNLYWYRQAAGRGLQLLFYSVGIGQISSEVPQNLSASRPQDRQFILSSKKLLLSDSGFYLCAWSERWAGNTIYFGEGSWLTVV.

The genes are TRBV18 and TRBJ1-1, with D unclear. The germline V gene encodes CDR1 KGHSH and CDR2 LQKENI. The CDR3 length is 13 residues. Trimming cost V 6 bases and J 3 bases, with 11 bases left between them. The CDR3 sequence: CASSQGSYTEAFF. As DNA, the CDR3 is TGTGCCAGCTCCCAAGGGTCGTACACTGAAGCTTTCTTT.

The table lists this clone with a few counts. This chain uses TRBV7-9 with TRBJ1-2; a weak D match, TRBD1 (5 bases). CDR1 is SEHNR and CDR2 is FQNEAQ in the germline V gene (reference sequence). The CDR3 runs 16 residues. The germline V and J ends were trimmed by 5 bases and 0 bases, with 16 bases remaining between them. The CDR3: CASSQQAGVSNYGYTF. CDR3 sequence (DNA): TGTGCCAGCAGCCAACAAGCGGGGGTTTCTAACTATGGCTACACCTTC.

This clone was seen only a few times. The V and J genes are TRBV20-1 and TRBJ1-2; no firm D call. CDR1 is DFQATT and CDR2 is SNEGSKA in the germline V gene (reference sequence). V was shortened by 7 bases and J by 6 bases, with 12 bases between the two germline ends. This CDR3 has 11 residues. The CDR3 protein is CSVGPSDGYTF. DNA of the CDR3: TGCAGTGTTGGGCCCTCGGATGGCTACACCTTC.

This chain connects TRBV30 to TRBJ2-7, with 8 bases aligning to TRBD1. The CDR3 has 12 amino acids. Germline V CDR1 and CDR2: GTSNPN, SVGIG (reference sequence). Germline trimming cut 3 bases from V and 5 bases from J; bases unmatched to any gene: 3. The CDR3 spells CAWSRQGNEQYF. The CDR3 DNA reads TGTGCCTGGAGCAGACAGGGGAACGAGCAGTACTTC.

The chain carries TRBV4-3 and TRBJ1-1; D unresolved. V lost 0 bases, J lost 4 bases, and 9 bases lay in between. The CDR3 has 14 residues. The germline V gene encodes CDR1 LGHNA and CDR2 YSLEER. The CDR3 DNA is TGCGCCAGCAGCCAAGAATGGGCCAGCACTGAAGCTTTCTTT. Protein: CASSQEWASTEAFF.

The chain combines TRBV5-6 with TRBJ2-4; possible D gene TRBD1, 6 bases. The CDR3 is 17 residues long. The V and J ends lost 1 base and 0 bases respectively, with 14 bases between them. Germline CDR1 reads SGHDT; CDR2 reads YYEEEE. CDR3 residues: CASSLLNRDLAKNIQYF. The CDR3 DNA reads as TGTGCCAGCAGCTTGCTAAACAGGGATTTAGCCAAAAACATTCAGTACTTC.

This clone has more than one count but fewer than ten. J is TRBJ2-1 and V is TRBV30, with 10 bases lining up with TRBD2. This CDR3 has 15 amino acids. Germline assignment: CDR1 GTSNPN and CDR2 SVGIG (reference sequence). V was clipped by 1 base and J by 7 bases; unmatched bases: 7. CDR3 amino acids: CAWSARAGGLNEQFF. In DNA form, the CDR3 reads TGTGCCTGGAGTGCTCGAGCGGGGGGGCTTAATGAGCAGTTCTTC.

Comment on this clone: Other DNA sequences from this sample encode an identical CDR3 as well. For the CDR3, the DNA is TGCGCCAGCAGCTTGGCGGGACAGAGCACAGATACGCAGTATTTT. Residues: CASSLAGQSTDTQYF. The chain employs TRBV5-1 and TRBJ2-3; 7 bases map to TRBD1. Per germline, CDR1 SGHRS and CDR2 YFSETQ. This CDR3 region has 15 residues. V dropped 0 bases and J dropped 0; count of bases not matched to a gene: 1.

This clone has more than one count but fewer than ten. This rearrangement joins TRBV15 to TRBJ2-2; D is ambiguous. The germline CDR1 and CDR2 sequences are LNHNV and YYDKDF (reference sequence). V lost 0 bases, J lost 0 bases, and 8 bases lay in between. The CDR3 is made up of 16 amino acids. The CDR3 here is CATSRDRVANTGELFF. CDR3 nucleotides: TGTGCCACCAGCAGAGATAGGGTGGCGAACACCGGGGAGCTGTTTTTT. Supplemented by reference TRBV15 and TRBJ2-2, the full variable domain reads DAMVIQNPRYQVTQFGKPVTLSCSQTLNHNVMYWYQQKSSQAPKLLFHYYDKDFNNEADTPDNFQSRRPNTSFCFLDIRSPGLGDTAMYLCATSRDRVANTGELFFGEGSRLTVL.

This clone was seen more than once but under ten times. The chain combines TRBV5-1 with TRBJ2-1; no clear D. Trimming removed 0 bases at V and 0 bases at J, with 13 bases between. The CDR3 covers 17 residues. Germline assignment: CDR1 SGHRS and CDR2 YFSETQ. CDR3 sequence: CASSLERALSSYNEQFF. Here the CDR3 DNA reads TGCGCCAGCAGCTTGGAGCGAGCGCTAAGCTCCTACAATGAGCAGTTCTTC.

A few counts support this clone. The rearrangement joins TRBV25-1 to TRBJ2-7; D possibly corresponds to TRBD1 (5 bases). The V end lost 5 bases, the J end lost 10 bases, and 24 bases lay between the germline ends. The CDR3 is made up of 15 amino acids. Germline V lookup: CDR1 MGHDK, CDR2 SYGVNS. In DNA, the CDR3 is TGTGCCAGCAGTCCCGCTAGGGGCCGCCCGGTGGATCAGTACTTC. This gives the protein CASSPARGRPVDQYF.

This chain links TRBV12-5 with TRBJ2-3, with no clear D. CDR3 length equals 15 residues. Trimming cost V 1 base and J 0 bases, with 8 bases left between them. CDR1 is LGHNT, CDR2 FRNRAP, per germline. CDR3 in amino acids: CASGLGARSTDTQYF. CDR3 DNA sequence: TGTGCTAGTGGTTTGGGGGCCCGGAGCACAGATACGCAGTATTTT.

The chain combines TRBV7-9 with TRBJ2-5; D might be TRBD1 (5 bases). Germline CDR1 SEHNR, CDR2 FQNEAQ (reference sequence). CDR3 length: 15 residues. V lost 1 base, J lost 5 bases, and 14 bases lay in between. The CDR3 nucleotides read TGTGCCAGCAGCTTAGGCAGGGTGGCGTTTGAGACCCAGTACTTC. Translated, it gives CASSLGRVAFETQYF. The whole variable domain, remainder taken from reference TRBV7-9 and TRBJ2-5, is DTGVSQNPRHKITKRGQNVTFRCDPISEHNRLYWYRQTLGQGPEFLTYFQNEAQLEKSRLLSDRFSAERPKGSFSTLEIQRTEQGDSAMYLCASSLGRVAFETQYFGPGTRLLVL.

In this sample, this clone turned up a few times. This chain links TRBV7-8 with TRBJ2-1, with D possibly TRBD1 on 5 matching bases. V lost 1 base and J 4 bases, leaving 8 bases between the germline ends. CDR1 is SGHVS and CDR2 is FQNEAQ in the germline V gene. The CDR3 is made up of 14 amino acids. The CDR3, as DNA: TGTGCCAGCAGCTTAGGACAGCCTTACAATGAGCAGTTCTTC. It translates to CASSLGQPYNEQFF.

The gene calls are TRBV7-2 and TRBJ2-2, with TRBD1 identical over 8 bases. Germline V CDR1 and CDR2: SGHTA, FQGNSA. After removal of 5 bases from V and 1 base from J, the junction contained 6 bases not matched to a gene. This CDR3 has 16 residues. DNA of the CDR3: TGTGCCAGCAGCCGTAGGGACAGGAAGAACACCGGGGAGCTGTTTTTT. Its protein is CASSRRDRKNTGELFF.

This sequence joins TRBV2 and TRBJ2-1; 8 bases line up with TRBD1. V lost 10 bases, J lost 8 bases, and 10 bases stayed unmatched. Germline V gene sequence: CDR1 SNHLY, CDR2 FYNNEI. The CDR3 runs 13 residues. CDR3 residues: CAITGQAVDEQFF. The DNA for the CDR3 is TGTGCCATAACGGGACAGGCGGTCGATGAGCAGTTCTTC.

The chain uses TRBV10-3 and TRBJ2-7; D unresolved. The CDR3 covers 12 residues. CDR1 and CDR2 from the germline V gene are ENHRY and SYGVKD. Trimming removed 10 bases at V and 0 bases at J, with 10 bases between. CDR3 nucleotides: TGTGCCACCTTCTCCAGCTCCTACGAGCAGTACTTC. Translated, it gives CATFSSSYEQYF.

The V and J genes are TRBV7-9 and TRBJ2-1; TRBD2 agrees at 9 bases. Germline V gives CDR1 SEHNR, CDR2 FQNEAQ (reference sequence). The CDR3 totals 15 residues. Trimming cost V 4 bases and J 8 bases; bases outside gene matches: 9. Here the CDR3 DNA reads TGTGCCAGCAGCTCTAGCGGGGCATCTACAGATGAGCAGTTCTTC. It yields the protein CASSSSGASTDEQFF.

This clone has more than one count but fewer than ten. This rearrangement joins TRBV6-5 to TRBJ2-6, with D maybe TRBD1 (5 bases). With 8 bases removed from V and 0 bases from J, the gap between germline ends came to 11 bases. The germline V gene encodes CDR1 MNHEY and CDR2 SVGAGI. This CDR3 is built from 15 residues. CDR3 residues: CASQGRSSGANVLTF. The CDR3 nucleotides are TGTGCCAGCCAGGGCAGGTCCTCTGGGGCCAACGTCCTGACTTTC.

About this clone: A read error is the likely source, as a far larger clone sits one nucleotide away. The rearrangement uses TRBV25-1 and TRBJ2-7; D call uncertain. The CDR3 loop spans 13 amino acids. The V gene lost 5 bases and the J gene lost 4 bases, with 12 bases spanning the gap. Germline V lookup: CDR1 MGHDK, CDR2 SYGVNS. For the CDR3, the DNA is TGTGCCAGCAGTCTCGGCGGCGTATACGAGCAGTACTTC. Amino acids: CASSLGGVYEQYF.

This rearrangement joins TRBV11-2 to TRBJ2-5; D gene unclear. This CDR3 has 13 residues. CDR1 and CDR2 from the germline V gene are SGHAT and FQNNGV. V shed 5 bases and J shed 5 bases, with 12 bases lying between them. The CDR3 DNA reads as TGTGCCAGCAGCCGCAGTTCTGACGAGACCCAGTACTTC. Translating it yields CASSRSSDETQYF.

This chain links TRBV7-7 with TRBJ2-5; 13 bases match TRBD2. The germline CDR1 and CDR2 sequences are SSHAT and FNYEAQ (reference sequence). V lost 4 bases and J lost 5; bases outside the gene matches: 1. The CDR3 runs 14 residues. The DNA of the CDR3 is TGTGCCAGCAGCTCGACTAGCGGGGGGGAGACCCAGTACTTC. Translating gives CASSSTSGGETQYF.